This T cell receptor (beta chain) comes out of a study of PD-L1 blockade in urothelial cancer (dated by TCRdb to about 2017). In the study overall: Every patient began therapy in about 2014 and was given atezolizumab 1,200 mg intravenously every 3 weeks. About 90% of the 29 patients were males with bladder-origin urothelial cancer, and about 65% of the roughly 30 reported a prior smoking history. Patients had an ECOG performance status of 0 or 1 and had received between 0 and 3 prior chemotherapy regimens. Blood samples were analyzed at two time points: 3 weeks after treatment start (second dose) and 6 weeks after treatment start. Blood samples gave a median of about 150,000 T cells and approximately 85,000 unique TCRs, with a median clonality of 0.080. The study was an exploratory multi-omic analysis of somatic, immune and clinical correlates of response to PD-L1 blockade with atezolizumab in urothelial cancer. Pretreatment tumor samples, along with matched peripheral blood serially collected before and after atezolizumab treatment, were subjected to TCR sequencing. Progression-free survival longer than 6 months counted as durable clinical benefit, and TCR features were additionally tested against both progression-free and overall survival. In the same patients, whole exome sequencing and RNA sequencing of pretreatment tumors were performed in addition to TCR sequencing. Roughly 10 patients achieved durable clinical benefit and approximately 20 did not. Under 30 patients had pretreatment blood TCR-seq, some 24 had at least one posttreatment blood collection, and some 24 had tumor TCR-seq.

Findings and caveats that apply to the study as a whole: Small sample size (n of about 30) and many exploratory analyses mean the results are intended to be hypothesis-generating. Greater expansion of tumor-associated TCR clones in peripheral blood 3 weeks after the start of treatment was observed in patients with durable benefit (n of about 20, p = 0.022). Improved progression-free and overall survival was associated with having pretreatment peripheral blood TCR clonality below the median.

As regards this clone: Which antigen it targets is not known. No base quality information exists; no much larger clone differs at one position.

V lost 4 bases and J lost 7 bases, and the count of bases not matched to a germline gene is 4. Taken from the germline V gene, the CDR1 and CDR2 loops are ENHRY and SYGVKD. The CDR3 sequence holds 12 residues, the cysteine and phenylalanine included. CDR3 DNA only is kept here, 36 bases in frame from base 1. Synthetic TCR analog templates were spiked into each PCR so that absolute template abundance could be estimated from read counts. Using the immunoSEQ assay, TCRbeta CDR3 regions were amplified from genomic DNA with bias-controlled V and J gene primers. Sequencing of rearranged TCRbeta segments was performed at approximately 20X coverage. In the paper's pipeline: Sequencing errors were corrected by clustering and CDR3s were annotated against IMGT to assign V, D and J genes. Downstream analyses used only productive TCRbeta rearrangements, leaving out any out-of-frame or stop-codon sequences. Clonality was computed as one minus Shannon entropy normalized by the log of the number of unique productive sequences. Fisher's exact test with Benjamini-Hochberg correction, at a threshold of adjusted p below 0.01, was used to find clones that differed between time points or between blood and tumor. Not all clones reach the TCRdb copy of this immuneACCESS table, which keeps in-frame sequences only. Checked studies attribute under half of the gap to unresolved V genes and leave the rest unexplained. Clone size and V and J calls were adopted from that table, with D and trimming inferred from the DNA. Across this sample there are 70,000 to 85,000 clones, with around 84% seen only once. 4% to 6% of the sample belongs to the ten largest clones.

The cohort included 29 patients with locally advanced or metastatic urothelial carcinoma who were treated at Memorial Sloan Kettering on a trial protocol. Peripheral blood mononuclear cells were collected from each patient pretreatment and during treatment, giving between 1 and 8 total time points per patient. The Qiagen DNeasy Blood extraction kit was used to purify genomic DNA from total PBMCs and tumor samples. PBMCs were collected pretreatment and during treatment, and were isolated and stored as previously described. The rearrangement joined TRBV10-3 to TRBJ2-7; TRBD2 aligns with 7 central bases. The sequence was collected from a man aged 65 to 85 with urothelial cancer. The specimen was PBMCs, collected around atezolizumab (anti-PD-L1) treatment. Read as DNA, the sequence is TGTGCCATCAGTGGTGGGGGGGGAGAGCAGTACTTC. It encodes CAISGGGGEQYF.